This T cell receptor beta chain was recorded in a study of shared clonotypes between healthy human individuals. Caucasian adults residing in Nashville, Tennessee made up all the donors. Data came from immunoSEQ multiplex PCR; TCRdb stores just in-frame clones and leaves some out. The table records some 450,000 clones, around 77% of them present only once. The sequence was collected from a woman aged 40 to 50 in good health. Some clones in this sample may be carry-over from other donors' samples. The sequencing sample was made of PBMCs.

The CDR3 DNA reads TGTGCCAGCAGTCGCAGGGGGCCGGGAAACACCATATATTTT. Protein: CASSRRGPGNTIYF. This chain joins TRBV27 and TRBJ1-3; 8 positions match TRBD1. V shed 5 bases and J 4 bases; nucleotides not matched to a gene: 4. This CDR3 contains 14 residues. Germline lookup yields CDR1 MNHEY and CDR2 SMNVEV (reference sequence).